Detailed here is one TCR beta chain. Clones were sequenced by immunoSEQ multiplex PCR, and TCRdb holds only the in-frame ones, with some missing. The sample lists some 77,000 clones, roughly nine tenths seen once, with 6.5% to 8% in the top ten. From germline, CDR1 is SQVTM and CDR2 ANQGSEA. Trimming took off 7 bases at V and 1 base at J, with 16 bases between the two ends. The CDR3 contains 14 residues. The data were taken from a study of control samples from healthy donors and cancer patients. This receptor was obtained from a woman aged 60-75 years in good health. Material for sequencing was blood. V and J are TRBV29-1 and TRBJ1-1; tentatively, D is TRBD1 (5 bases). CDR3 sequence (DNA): TGCAGCGGGAGGCAGGGCACGGCGAACACTGAAGCTTTCTTT. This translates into CSGRQGTANTEAFF.